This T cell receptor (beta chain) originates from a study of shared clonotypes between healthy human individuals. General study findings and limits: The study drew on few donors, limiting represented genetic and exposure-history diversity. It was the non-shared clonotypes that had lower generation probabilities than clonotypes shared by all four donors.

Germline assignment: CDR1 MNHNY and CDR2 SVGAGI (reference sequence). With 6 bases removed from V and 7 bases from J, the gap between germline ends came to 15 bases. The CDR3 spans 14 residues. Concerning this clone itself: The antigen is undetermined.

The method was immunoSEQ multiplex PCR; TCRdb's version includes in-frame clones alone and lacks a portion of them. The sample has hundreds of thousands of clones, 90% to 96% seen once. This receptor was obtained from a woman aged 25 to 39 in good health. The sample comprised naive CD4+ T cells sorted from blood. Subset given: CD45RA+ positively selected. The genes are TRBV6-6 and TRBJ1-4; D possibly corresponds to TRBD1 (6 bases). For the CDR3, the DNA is TGTGCCAGCAGCCCTGGGGGCAGCGGTGAAAAACTGTTTTTT. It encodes CASSPGGSGEKLFF.